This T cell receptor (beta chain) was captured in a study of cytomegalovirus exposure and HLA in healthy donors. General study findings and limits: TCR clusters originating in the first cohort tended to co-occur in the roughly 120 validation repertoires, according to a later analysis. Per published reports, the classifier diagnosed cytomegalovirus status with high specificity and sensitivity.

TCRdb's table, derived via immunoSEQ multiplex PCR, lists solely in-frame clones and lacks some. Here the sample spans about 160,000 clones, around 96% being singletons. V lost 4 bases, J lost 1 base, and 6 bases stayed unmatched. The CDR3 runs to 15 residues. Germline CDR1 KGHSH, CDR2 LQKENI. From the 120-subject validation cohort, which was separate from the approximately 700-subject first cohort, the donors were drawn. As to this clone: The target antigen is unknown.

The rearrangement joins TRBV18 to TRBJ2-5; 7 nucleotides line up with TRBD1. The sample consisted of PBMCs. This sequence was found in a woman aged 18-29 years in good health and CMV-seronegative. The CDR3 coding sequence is TGTGCCAGCTCACTGGTGACAGGGACCCAAGAGACCCAGTACTTC. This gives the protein CASSLVTGTQETQYF.